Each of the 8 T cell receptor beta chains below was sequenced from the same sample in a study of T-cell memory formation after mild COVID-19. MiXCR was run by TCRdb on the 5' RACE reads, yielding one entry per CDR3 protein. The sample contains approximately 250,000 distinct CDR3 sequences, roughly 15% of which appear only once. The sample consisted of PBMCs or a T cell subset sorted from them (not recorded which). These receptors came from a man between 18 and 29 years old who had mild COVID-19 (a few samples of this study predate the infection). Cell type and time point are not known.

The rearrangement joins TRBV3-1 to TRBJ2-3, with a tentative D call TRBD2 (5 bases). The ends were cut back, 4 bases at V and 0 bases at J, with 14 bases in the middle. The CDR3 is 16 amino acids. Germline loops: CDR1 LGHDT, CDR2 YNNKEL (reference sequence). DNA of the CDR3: TGTGCCAGCAGCCGCGGTTTCGGGGTTAGCACAGATACGCAGTATTTT. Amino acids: CASSRGFGVSTDTQYF.

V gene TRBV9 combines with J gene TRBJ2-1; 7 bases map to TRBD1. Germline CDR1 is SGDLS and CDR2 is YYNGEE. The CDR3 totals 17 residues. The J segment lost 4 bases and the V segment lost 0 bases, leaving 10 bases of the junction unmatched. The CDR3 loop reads CASSVGPKTGLYNEQFF. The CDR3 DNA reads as TGTGCCAGCAGCGTAGGCCCCAAGACAGGGCTATACAATGAGCAGTTCTTC. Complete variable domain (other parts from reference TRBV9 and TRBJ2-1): DSGVTQTPKHLITATGQRVTLRCSPRSGDLSVYWYQQSLDQGLQFLIQYYNGEERAKGNILERFSAQQFPDLHSELNLSSLELGDSALYFCASSVGPKTGLYNEQFFGPGTRLTVL.

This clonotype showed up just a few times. The CDR3 region is CASSELGQETQYF. The CDR3, as DNA: TGTGCCAGCAGTGAATTAGGTCAAGAGACCCAGTACTTC. The chain couples TRBV25-1 to TRBJ2-5; D gene unclear. The V gene lost 1 base and the J gene lost 2 bases, with 5 bases spanning the gap. Germline CDR1 is MGHDK and CDR2 is SYGVNS. There are 13 residues in the CDR3.

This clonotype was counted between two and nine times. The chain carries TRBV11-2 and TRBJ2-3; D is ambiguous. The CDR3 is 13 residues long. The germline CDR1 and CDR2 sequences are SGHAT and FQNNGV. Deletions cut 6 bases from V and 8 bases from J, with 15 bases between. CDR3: CASRSQVFGTQYF. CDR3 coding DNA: TGTGCCAGCAGGTCCCAGGTTTTTGGTACGCAGTATTTT.

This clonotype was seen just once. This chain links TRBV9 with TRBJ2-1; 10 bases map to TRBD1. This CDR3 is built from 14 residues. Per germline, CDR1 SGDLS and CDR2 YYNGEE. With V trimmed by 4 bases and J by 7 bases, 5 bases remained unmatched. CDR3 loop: CASSLGTGVNEQFF. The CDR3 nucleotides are TGTGCCAGCAGCCTCGGGACAGGGGTGAATGAGCAGTTCTTC.

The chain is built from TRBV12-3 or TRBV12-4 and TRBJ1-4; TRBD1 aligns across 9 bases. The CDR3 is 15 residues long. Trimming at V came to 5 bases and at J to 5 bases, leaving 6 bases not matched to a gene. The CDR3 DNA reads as TGTGCCAGCAGTACCAGTGGGACAGGGAATGAAAAACTGTTTTTT. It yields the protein CASSTSGTGNEKLFF.

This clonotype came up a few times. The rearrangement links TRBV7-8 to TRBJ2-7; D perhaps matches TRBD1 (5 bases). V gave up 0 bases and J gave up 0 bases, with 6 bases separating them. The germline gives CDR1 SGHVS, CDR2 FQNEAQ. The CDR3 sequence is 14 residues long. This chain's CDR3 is CASSLAGVSYEQYV. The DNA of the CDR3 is TGTGCCAGCAGCTTAGCAGGGGTCTCCTACGAGCAGTACGTC.

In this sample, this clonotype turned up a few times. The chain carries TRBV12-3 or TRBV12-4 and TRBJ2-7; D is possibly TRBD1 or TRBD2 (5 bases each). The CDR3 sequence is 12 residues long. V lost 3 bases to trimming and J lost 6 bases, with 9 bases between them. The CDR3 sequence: CASSLMRGEQYV. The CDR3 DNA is TGTGCCAGCAGTTTGATGAGGGGCGAGCAGTACGTC.